This section outlines one TCR beta chain sequence together with its context. Its specificity is unknown. Method: immunoSEQ multiplex PCR; TCRdb's copy keeps in-frame clones and lacks some. This table holds roughly 120,000 clones, 85% to 90% found once. The data were obtained in a study of T cell responses to AZD1222 COVID-19 vaccine. Study observations and caveats: Compared with day 0, the breadth and depth of the Spike-specific TCR repertoire rose significantly after two doses of AZD1222. Only a handful of AZD1222 recipients tested seropositive at baseline. Every sample of the repertoires postdated the peak T cell response.

Germline V gene sequence: CDR1 SGHVS, CDR2 FQNEAQ. With 4 bases clipped from V and 1 base from J, the junction kept 2 bases outside the gene matches. The CDR3 runs 15 residues. The chain uses TRBV7-8 and TRBJ2-1, with TRBD1 identical over 9 bases. This specimen was peripheral blood, taken on day 0 of AZD1222 vaccination. This TCR was recovered from an adult in good health. CDR3 DNA sequence: TGTGCCAGCAGCTGGGACAGGGCGTCCTACAATGAGCAGTTCTTC. It yields the protein CASSWDRASYNEQFF.